The clone carrying this T cell receptor (beta chain) appeared a few times. The antigen is not known. The data stem from a study of spatial heterogeneity in lung cancer. Every TCR cDNA molecule bore its own unique molecular identifier. TCRdb redid the calling of the 5' RACE reads with MiXCR, one entry per CDR3 protein. The sample shows 30,000 to 45,000 distinct CDR3 sequences, 6% to 8% of them seen only once. Time point in this sample: sample taken at primary tumor resection. Whole RNA obtained from tumor, nontumor lung or frozen PBMC underwent sequencing without sorting. Patients with untreated early-stage non-small cell lung cancer, numbering 55 to 75, were the donors. Findings of the study overall: The appearance of ubiquitous expanded tumor TCRs in blood was greater at resection than follow-up.

Germline V gene data show CDR1 as MGHRA and CDR2 as YSYEKL. The CDR3 runs to 18 residues. V shed 0 bases, J shed 3 bases, and the junction held 12 bases outside the gene matches. This specimen consisted of PBMCs, obtained at surgery. The gene calls are TRBV4-1 and TRBJ2-3; TRBD1 agrees at 7 bases. This sequence was found in a male donor with early-stage non-small cell lung cancer. CDR3 in amino acids: CASSQDWYWAGGTDTQYF. CDR3 sequence (DNA): TGCGCCAGCAGCCAAGATTGGTATTGGGCAGGGGGAACAGATACGCAGTATTTT.